This T cell receptor (beta chain) is drawn from a study of OX40 agonist ivuxolimab in advanced cancers. Overall study context: Those enrolled were approximately 83% male, with a mean age of around 55 years and ages from roughly 20 to 90.

Repertoires were generated with immunoSEQ multiplex PCR, while TCRdb's copy carries only in-frame clones and drops some. The sample lists tens of thousands of clones; about 86% were seen once. As regards this clone: The antigen is unknown.

The V and J ends lost 0 bases and 4 bases respectively, with 6 bases between them. CDR3 length: 13 amino acids. From germline, CDR1 is ENHRY and CDR2 SYGVKD. Study findings and constraints: The study found that CD8+ T cells averaged more expanded clones than CD4+. Circulating CD4+ and CD8+ T cells showed clonal expansion by week 6 at 0.1 to 3.0 mg/kg. Among the least clonally expanded were partial responders at 0.1-3.0 mg/kg.

Sequencing was performed on CD4+ or CD8+ T cells sorted from blood, taken in a trial of the OX40 agonist ivuxolimab. The sequence derives from an adult with an advanced solid tumor such as melanoma, head and neck, liver or kidney cancer. This sequence joins TRBV10-3 and TRBJ2-5; a weak D match, TRBD1 (5 bases). CDR3 sequence reads: CAISESGVETQYF. In DNA, the CDR3 is TGTGCCATCAGTGAGTCAGGGGTAGAGACCCAGTACTTC.